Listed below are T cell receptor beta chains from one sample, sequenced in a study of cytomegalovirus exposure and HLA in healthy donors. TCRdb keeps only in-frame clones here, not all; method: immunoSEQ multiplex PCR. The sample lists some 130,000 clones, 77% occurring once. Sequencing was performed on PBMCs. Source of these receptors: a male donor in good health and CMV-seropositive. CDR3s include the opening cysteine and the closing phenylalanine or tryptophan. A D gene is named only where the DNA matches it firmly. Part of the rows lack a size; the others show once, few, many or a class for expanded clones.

CDR3: CASSPQGRGYTF; DNA: TGTGCCAGCAGCCCACAGGGACGCGGCTACACCTTC; V: TRBV5-6; J: TRBJ1-2; D: -; size: -
CDR3: CASSESNSNQPQHF; DNA: TGTGCCAGCAGTGAGTCCAATAGCAATCAGCCCCAGCATTTT; V: TRBV2; J: TRBJ1-5; D: -; size: -
CDR3: CAWSGRGGYTF; DNA: TGTGCCTGGAGTGGTAGGGGAGGCTACACCTTC; V: TRBV30; J: TRBJ1-2; D: -; size: -
CDR3: CASSLPGLYEQYF; DNA: TGCGCCAGCAGCTTGCCAGGGTTGTACGAGCAGTACTTC; V: TRBV5-1; J: TRBJ2-7; D: -; size: -
CDR3: CASSQDGRETQYF; DNA: TGTGCCAGCAGCCAAGACGGTCGGGAGACCCAGTACTTC; V: TRBV4-2; J: TRBJ2-5; D: -; size: -
CDR3: CATARRDSTTTQYF; DNA: TGCGCCACAGCTAGACGGGACTCCACTACGACCCAGTACTTC; V: TRBV5-1; J: TRBJ2-5; D: -; size: -
CDR3: CAISDYRQGSSEQYF; DNA: TGTGCCATCAGTGATTATCGACAGGGGAGCAGCGAGCAGTACTTC; V: TRBV10-3; J: TRBJ2-7; D: TRBD1; size: -
CDR3: CASSEGGSNQPQHF; DNA: TGTGCCAGCAGTGAAGGGGGTAGCAATCAGCCCCAGCATTTT; V: TRBV6-4; J: TRBJ1-5; D: -; size: -
CDR3: CASSWDRGNQPQHF; DNA: TGTGCCAGCAGCTGGGACAGGGGGAATCAGCCCCAGCATTTT; V: TRBV5-8; J: TRBJ1-5; D: TRBD1; size: once
CDR3: CASSFVRQNYGYTF; DNA: TGTGCCAGCAGCTTCGTCAGACAGAACTATGGCTACACCTTC; V: TRBV11-2; J: TRBJ1-2; D: -; size: -
CDR3: CASRDSTFNYGYTF; DNA: TGTGCCAGCAGGGACAGCACTTTTAACTATGGCTACACCTTC; V: TRBV28; J: TRBJ1-2; D: -; size: -
CDR3: CASSSPPAWGGSYNEQFF; DNA: TGTGCCAGCAGCTCACCCCCCGCGTGGGGGGGCTCCTACAATGAGCAGTTCTTC; V: TRBV27; J: TRBJ2-1; D: TRBD2; size: -
CDR3: CASSPREPRGGYGYTF; DNA: TGTGCCAGCTCACCACGAGAGCCCCGGGGGGGCTATGGCTACACCTTC; V: TRBV18; J: TRBJ1-2; D: -; size: -
CDR3: CASSLERAVSYEQYF; DNA: TGTGCCAGCAGTTTAGAGAGGGCAGTCTCCTACGAGCAGTACTTC; V: TRBV27; J: TRBJ2-7; D: -; size: once
CDR3: CASSRELAGGRDTQYF; DNA: TGTGCCAGCAGCCGCGAACTAGCGGGGGGGCGAGATACGCAGTATTTT; V: TRBV5-5; J: TRBJ2-3; D: TRBD2; size: once
CDR3: CASSAQRVVEQYF; DNA: TGTGCCAGCAGTGCCCAGAGGGTAGTGGAGCAGTACTTC; V: TRBV2; J: TRBJ2-7; D: -; size: -
CDR3: CASGFGRGTPLHF; DNA: TGTGCCAGTGGGTTCGGGAGAGGGACACCCCTCCACTTT; V: TRBV19; J: TRBJ1-6; D: -; size: -
CDR3: CASSVGGGGNTGELFF; DNA: TGTGCCAGCAGCGTAGGAGGAGGTGGAAACACCGGGGAGCTGTTTTTT; V: TRBV9; J: TRBJ2-2; D: -; size: -
CDR3: CASRPDRDYGYTF; DNA: TGTGCCAGCAGACCTGACAGGGACTATGGCTACACCTTC; V: TRBV5-6; J: TRBJ1-2; D: TRBD1; size: once
CDR3: CATSRGGRTSGYQETQYF; DNA: TGTGCCACTTCTCGGGGGGGTAGGACTAGCGGGTACCAAGAGACCCAGTACTTC; V: TRBV19; J: TRBJ2-5; D: TRBD2; size: -
CDR3: CASSFGQPYTEAFF; DNA: TGTGCCAGCAGTTTCGGACAGCCGTACACTGAAGCTTTCTTT; V: TRBV27; J: TRBJ1-1; D: -; size: -
CDR3: CASSLDRGGETQYF; DNA: TGCGCCAGCAGCTTGGATCGGGGTGGGGAGACCCAGTACTTC; V: TRBV5-1; J: TRBJ2-5; D: -; size: once